There are many counts of the clone carrying this T cell receptor beta chain. Its cognate antigen is unknown. Germline CDR1 reads MNHEY; CDR2 reads SMNVEV (reference sequence). The CDR3 has 16 amino acids. V shed 6 bases, J shed 9 bases, and the junction held 13 bases outside the gene matches. In TCRdb, the 5' RACE reads were re-called with MiXCR into one record per CDR3 protein. The sample holds approximately 580,000 distinct CDR3 sequences, around 20% seen once. The data belong to a study of T-cell memory formation after mild COVID-19. Points from the study as a whole: Nothing confirmed that second-wave clones peaking on day 37 were specific for SARS-CoV-2. Some SARS-CoV-2-responding clones were already detected in memory before infection.

The material sequenced was PBMCs or a T cell subset sorted from them (not recorded which). V is TRBV27 and J is TRBJ1-6; 8 bases map to TRBD1. The sequence derives from an adult woman who had mild COVID-19 (a few samples of this study predate the infection). Cell type and time point are not known. For the CDR3, the DNA is TGTGCCAGCAGCAACCACAGGGGGTATTTAGGTTCACCCCTCCACTTT. Its protein product is CASSNHRGYLGSPLHF.